The 16 T cell receptor beta chains below come from one sample, sequenced in a study of a mutant IDH1 vaccine in newly diagnosed glioma. The time point: week 5, during vaccination. Doses of 300 ug of mutant IDH1 20-mer peptide were given with topical imiquimod. Libraries were prepared by immunoSEQ multiplex PCR; TCRdb keeps only in-frame clonotypes and omits some of them. The table includes just under 80,000 clones, about 91% detected once. Their specific antigens are unknown. The specimen was PBMCs, collected from a glioma patient whose treatment included an IDH1 peptide vaccine. These receptors originate from a woman aged 45 to 65 with glioma.

This clone was seen a few times. The gene calls are TRBV18 and TRBJ2-7; TRBD1 agrees at 12 bases. Germline V CDR1 and CDR2: KGHSH, LQKENI. The V and J ends lost 8 bases and 5 bases, in that order; junction bases with no gene match: 7. The CDR3 is made up of 14 amino acids. This chain's CDR3 is CASLPGQGAHEQYF. The CDR3 nucleotides read TGTGCCAGCCTCCCGGGACAGGGGGCCCACGAGCAGTACTTC.

The chain joins TRBV5-1 to TRBJ2-5; the D is unclear. The CDR3 sequence is 14 residues long. V was clipped by 3 bases and J by 5 bases, with 14 bases between them. The germline CDR1 and CDR2 sequences are SGHRS and YFSETQ. The CDR3 reads CASSSGPSPETQYF. The CDR3 region has the DNA TGCGCCAGCAGCTCCGGACCATCGCCGGAGACCCAGTACTTC.

The chain employs TRBV7-8 and TRBJ2-1, with 8 bases aligning to TRBD2. The CDR3 has 16 residues. Germline lookup yields CDR1 SGHVS and CDR2 FQNEAQ. V trimming: 5 bases; J trimming: 9 bases; junction bases outside the gene matches: 15. CDR3: CASSPVGTSSLGEQFF. CDR3 nucleotide sequence: TGTGCCAGCAGCCCCGTGGGGACTAGTTCGTTGGGTGAGCAGTTCTTC.

This sequence joins TRBV5-4 and TRBJ2-2; D unresolved. CDR3 length equals 12 residues. Per germline, CDR1 SGHNT and CDR2 YYREEE (reference sequence). Trimming cost V 4 bases and J 4 bases, with 5 bases left between them. In DNA, the CDR3 is TGTGCCAGCAGCCCCATCACCGGGGAGCTGTTTTTT. This sequence encodes CASSPITGELFF.

The chain recombines TRBV9 with TRBJ1-2; 7 bases map to TRBD1. V dropped 3 bases and J dropped 6; count of bases not matched to a gene: 8. Germline V CDR1 and CDR2: SGDLS, YYNGEE. This CDR3 is built from 14 residues. The CDR3 DNA sequence: TGTGCCAGCAGCGCCCGACAGGGATGGAATGGCTACACCTTC. This sequence encodes CASSARQGWNGYTF. Complete variable domain (other parts from reference TRBV9 and TRBJ1-2): DSGVTQTPKHLITATGQRVTLRCSPRSGDLSVYWYQQSLDQGLQFLIQYYNGEERAKGNILERFSAQQFPDLHSELNLSSLELGDSALYFCASSARQGWNGYTFGSGTRLTVV.

This clone has a single count. J is TRBJ2-5 and V is TRBV5-1; possibly TRBD1 for D (5 bases). Near its end, the DNA agrees better with TRBJ2-7, so the J call may be wrong. CDR3 length equals 12 residues. Germline CDR1 and CDR2: SGHRS and YFSETQ. The CDR3 spells CASSTGRYEQYF. The CDR3 DNA sequence: TGCGCCAGCAGCACAGGAAGATACGAGCAGTACTTC.

This clone was seen more than once but under ten times. CDR3 nucleotides: TGTGCCAGCAGCGGGACCCGGGACAGAGATCAAGATACGCAGTATTTT. It translates to CASSGTRDRDQDTQYF. The chain is built from TRBV7-8 and TRBJ2-3; TRBD1 aligns across 7 bases. Germline V gives CDR1 SGHVS, CDR2 FQNEAQ. The CDR3 totals 16 residues. Unmatched junction bases numbered 13, after V lost 5 bases and J lost 5 bases.

The chain recombines TRBV2 with TRBJ2-1; D unclear. CDR3 length: 15 residues. Germline V gives CDR1 SNHLY, CDR2 FYNNEI. Trimming pared 2 bases from V and 0 bases from J, leaving 8 bases between. The CDR3 DNA reads as TGTGCCAGCAGTGAACTTGGATTCTCCTACAATGAGCAGTTCTTC. Its protein is CASSELGFSYNEQFF. Based on the CDR3 plus reference TRBV2 and TRBJ2-1, the full variable domain is EPEVTQTPSHQVTQMGQEVILRCVPISNHLYFYWYRQILGQKVEFLVSFYNNEISEKSEIFDDQFSVERPDGSNFTLKIRSTKLEDSAMYFCASSELGFSYNEQFFGPGTRLTVL.

The chain has TRBV4-1 and TRBJ1-4, with 9 bases fitting TRBD1. CDR1 and CDR2 from the germline V gene are MGHRA and YSYEKL. The CDR3 runs to 15 residues. V lost 1 base, J lost 7 bases, and 4 bases stayed unmatched. The CDR3 DNA reads TGCGCCAGCAGCCAAGTAGGGACAGGGTTTGAAAAACTGTTTTTT. It codes for CASSQVGTGFEKLFF.

As to this clone: Sequence at one end of the junction differs from germline and may be a read error. The rearrangement joins TRBV29-1 to TRBJ2-7, with 10 nucleotides matching TRBD2. CDR1 and CDR2 from the germline V gene are SQVTM and ANQGSEA. The CDR3 has 15 residues. DNA for the CDR3: TGCAGCGTAGAAGCGGGAGGGCCAGGTCTCGGCGAGCAGTACTTC. Encoded protein: CSVEAGGPGLGEQYF.

The CDR3 region is CASSLTDTQYF. In nucleotides, the CDR3 is TGTGCCAGCAGTTTGACAGATACGCAGTATTTT. The J gene is TRBJ2-3, the V gene TRBV28; no clear D gene. Germline V gives CDR1 MDHEN, CDR2 SYDVKM. This CDR3 is 11 amino acids long. Trimming shortened V by 3 bases and J by 3 bases, and 1 base separated the two germline ends.

The rearrangement uses TRBV27 and TRBJ2-7; D perhaps matches TRBD2 (6 bases). This CDR3 has 15 residues. Trimming took 4 bases from V and 2 from J, leaving 15 bases between them. Looked up from germline, CDR1 is MNHEY and CDR2 is SMNVEV (reference sequence). The CDR3 region is CASSSVLAPTYEQYF. CDR3 coding DNA: TGTGCCAGCAGTTCCGTTCTAGCGCCAACCTACGAGCAGTACTTC.

The rearrangement uses TRBV16 and TRBJ2-3; no reliable D call. Germline V CDR1 and CDR2: KGHSY, FQNENV. V was shortened by 0 bases and J by 5 bases, with 12 bases between the two germline ends. CDR3 size: 15 residues. CDR3 amino acids: CASSQSINELDTQYF. The CDR3 DNA reads as TGTGCCAGCAGCCAATCAATTAACGAGTTAGATACGCAGTATTTT.

On this clone: This may be a read error: a much more frequent sequence differs by one nucleotide. This chain connects TRBV4-2 to TRBJ2-5; D possibly matches TRBD1 or TRBD2 (5 bases each). The germline V gene has CDR1 LGHNA and CDR2 YNFKEQ. The CDR3 has 13 amino acids. V lost 2 bases, J lost 14 bases, and 18 bases lay in between. The CDR3 DNA is TGTGCCAGCAGCCAAACCGAGAGGGACGAGCAATACTTC. As protein: CASSQTERDEQYF.

The chain joins TRBV29-1 to TRBJ2-7, with 9 bases fitting TRBD1. J lost 7 bases, V lost 5 bases, and 9 bases had no gene match. The CDR3 has 13 amino acids. CDR1 is SQVTM, CDR2 ANQGSEA, per germline. The CDR3 nucleotides are TGCAGCGTTCACGGACAGGGGCCACGGGAGCAGTACTTC. This sequence encodes CSVHGQGPREQYF.

The chain is built from TRBV5-1 and TRBJ2-1; 10 positions agree with TRBD1. This CDR3 contains 16 residues. Germline V gene sequence: CDR1 SGHRS, CDR2 YFSETQ. The trim removed 2 bases at V and 3 bases at J, leaving 5 bases unmatched. The CDR3 coding sequence is TGCGCCAGCAGCTTCGGGGACAGGGGCCTCTACAATGAGCAGTTCTTC. Amino acids: CASSFGDRGLYNEQFF.